The rows below give T cell receptor beta chains drawn from one sample of a study of shared clonotypes between healthy human individuals. Clones were sequenced by immunoSEQ multiplex PCR, and TCRdb holds only the in-frame ones, with some missing. The sample comprises 1 million to 1.2 million clones, around 77% of which are singletons, and roughly 0.83% rests with the top ten. Sequencing input: memory CD4+ T cells from PBMCs. The receptor set was obtained from a man between 18 and 35 years old in good health. Some clones in this sample may be carry-over from other donors' samples. Each CDR3 is given without its conserved first and last residue. Fields, in order: D gene, V gene, CDR3 length, J gene, CDR3 protein. The D gene is left open where the match is weak.

>.|TRBV2|11|TRBJ1-2
AREEGSVYGYT
>.|TRBV28|17|TRBJ2-6
ASSYPVRGKLDGANVLT
>TRBD2|TRBV4-2|14|TRBJ2-1
ASSQGTSRSYNEQF
>.|TRBV10-1|12|TRBJ2-2
ASSDYRLPGELF
>.|TRBV9|15|TRBJ2-5
ASSVGGRGWRGETQY
>.|TRBV19|14|TRBJ1-3
ASSIRRLLSGNTIY
>.|TRBV30|10|TRBJ2-7
AWSRDRYEQY
>.|TRBV18|13|TRBJ2-5
ASSRTANSQETQY
>.|TRBV19|15|TRBJ1-5
ASSMSTGTYSNQPQH
>.|TRBV2|13|TRBJ2-3
ASSRDRRGTDTQY
>.|TRBV28|13|TRBJ2-1
ASSLGFEGGDEQF
>TRBD1|TRBV5-1|12|TRBJ2-5
ASSTGTVQETQY
>.|TRBV6-6|11|TRBJ1-1
ASLRAGGVAAF
>TRBD2|TRBV25-1|13|TRBJ2-3
ASSSSGRPTDTQY
>TRBD1|TRBV7-7|13|TRBJ2-5
ASSRRQGSGETQY
>TRBD1|TRBV25-1|14|TRBJ1-2
ASRANEGQGSYGYT
>.|TRBV19|13|TRBJ2-2
ASSVSDTSTGELF
>.|TRBV6-5|9|TRBJ2-1
ASARDNEQF
>.|TRBV27|13|TRBJ1-1
ASSLSGGQRAEAF
>.|TRBV30|12|TRBJ2-5
AWSKGRDQETQY
>.|TRBV28|9|TRBJ1-1
ATTWGSEAF
>.|TRBV5-1|11|TRBJ1-5
ASSLDGGQPQH
>.|TRBV30|10|TRBJ1-2
AWSASVGGYT
>.|TRBV5-1|12|TRBJ1-1
ASSERSSNTEAF
>.|TRBV10-1|11|TRBJ2-7
ASSDDGSYEQY
>TRBD2|TRBV5-4|13|TRBJ2-3
ASSFLLAGPGTQY
>TRBD1|TRBV28|16|TRBJ2-7
ASSSSSTTYTGGYEQY
>.|TRBV27|13|TRBJ2-7
ASRSQGLSGYEQY
>TRBD2|TRBV9|12|TRBJ2-3
ASRAGGPTDTQY
>.|TRBV7-9|10|TRBJ1-1
ASSLGSGRTF
>.|TRBV27|14|TRBJ2-2
ASSLSRGGDTGELF
>.|TRBV30|10|TRBJ2-7
AWGRHLYEQY
>.|TRBV10-1|13|TRBJ2-3
ASSELGAYTDTQY
>.|TRBV5-1|12|TRBJ1-1
ASSFGPGSPEAF
>.|TRBV5-1|9|TRBJ1-4
ASRLNEKLF
>.|TRBV7-3|13|TRBJ1-3
ASSTYSGPPNTIY
>TRBD2|TRBV29-1|17|TRBJ2-7
SVGYGQSTSGRKAYEQY
>.|TRBV19|12|TRBJ2-7
ASSIEKGFYEQY
>.|TRBV7-3|13|TRBJ2-2
ASSPWGMDTGELF
>.|TRBV7-2|15|TRBJ2-5
ASSLVVYEGKKETQY
>.|TRBV11-2|13|TRBJ1-2
ASSPEGAHNYGYT
>TRBD2|TRBV2|11|TRBJ2-1
ASAKREGNEQF
>.|TRBV27|12|TRBJ2-2
ATRSDTNTGELF
>TRBD2|TRBV5-1|13|TRBJ2-1
ASSFRKLAGNEQF
>TRBD1|TRBV5-1|12|TRBJ1-4
ASSKDRLNEKLF
>TRBD1|TRBV5-1|14|TRBJ2-3
ASSLAPTGGTDTQY
>TRBD1|TRBV7-8|14|TRBJ2-6
ASSWGQPSGANVLT
>TRBD1|TRBV5-4|12|TRBJ2-5
ASSSRQGQETQY